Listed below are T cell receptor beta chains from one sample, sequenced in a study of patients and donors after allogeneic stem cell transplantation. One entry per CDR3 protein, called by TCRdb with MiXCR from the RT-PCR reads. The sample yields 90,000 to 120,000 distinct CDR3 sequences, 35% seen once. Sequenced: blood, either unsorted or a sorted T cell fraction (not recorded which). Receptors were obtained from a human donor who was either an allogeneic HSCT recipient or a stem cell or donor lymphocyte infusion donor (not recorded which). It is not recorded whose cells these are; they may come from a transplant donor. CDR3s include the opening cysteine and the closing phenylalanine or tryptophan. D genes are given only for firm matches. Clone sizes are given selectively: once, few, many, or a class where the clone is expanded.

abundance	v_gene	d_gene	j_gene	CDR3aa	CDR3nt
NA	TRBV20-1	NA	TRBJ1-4	CSARAPPHPGGEKLFF	TGCAGTGCTAGAGCGCCCCCCCACCCTGGGGGTGAAAAACTGTTTTTT
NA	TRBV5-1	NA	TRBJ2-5	CASSLGRRTAGGETQYF	TGCGCCAGCAGCTTGGGACGCCGGACTGCAGGTGGGGAGACCCAGTACTTC
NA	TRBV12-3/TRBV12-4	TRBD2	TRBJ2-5	CASSSQPGLVRETQYF	TGTGCCAGCAGTTCCCAACCGGGACTAGTAAGAGAGACCCAGTACTTC
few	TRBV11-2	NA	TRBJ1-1	CASSLRSGSEAFF	TGTGCCAGCAGCCTAAGATCGGGGTCTGAAGCTTTCTTT
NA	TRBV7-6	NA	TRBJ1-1	CASSLASGTRGNTEAFF	TGTGCCAGCAGCTTAGCATCCGGGACTAGGGGGAACACTGAAGCTTTCTTT
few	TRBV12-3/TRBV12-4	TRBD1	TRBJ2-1	CASSPGTGSVYSYNEQFF	TGTGCCAGCAGTCCCGGGACAGGGAGTGTTTACTCCTACAATGAGCAGTTCTTC
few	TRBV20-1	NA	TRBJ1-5	CSAIRQDRHNQPQHF	TGCAGTGCAATCCGCCAGGACCGACACAATCAGCCCCAGCATTTT
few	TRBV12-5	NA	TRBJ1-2	CASGLSVYGYTF	TGTGCTAGTGGTTTGAGCGTCTATGGCTACACCTTC
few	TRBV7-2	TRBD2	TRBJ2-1	CASSLRTSGRLYNEQFF	TGTGCCAGCAGCTTAAGGACTAGCGGGAGGCTGTACAATGAGCAGTTCTTC
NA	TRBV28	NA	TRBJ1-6	CASSTTTSPLHF	TGTGCCAGCAGTACAACTACTTCACCCCTCCACTTT